The 7 T cell receptor beta chains reported below all come from one sample, sequenced in a study of immune evolution from preneoplasia to lung adenocarcinoma. Assay used: immunoSEQ multiplex PCR; TCRdb lists only in-frame clones, some missing. The sample lists 4,900 or so clones, about three quarters occurring once. Sequencing used FFPE lung adenocarcinoma in situ tissue. The receptors stem from a person aged 60-79 years with lung adenocarcinoma.

The chain is built from TRBV4-2 and TRBJ2-7; TRBD1 might be the D (5 bases). Between the trimmed V and J ends, which lost 3 bases and 0 bases, there was a span of 18 bases. This CDR3 spans 17 amino acids. In germline, CDR1 is LGHNA, CDR2 YNFKEQ. The CDR3 coding sequence is TGTGCCAGCAGCCATTCCAAAGGGGCAGGACGCTCCTACGAGCAGTACTTC. Residues: CASSHSKGAGRSYEQYF.

This sequence joins TRBV11-3 and TRBJ2-1, with 11 nucleotides matching TRBD2. This CDR3 has 16 residues. The trim removed 5 bases at V and 1 base at J, leaving 4 bases unmatched. Germline CDR1 and CDR2: SGHNT and YENEEA. The CDR3 spells CASSPRTSGSYNEQFF. CDR3 DNA sequence: TGTGCCAGCAGCCCACGGACTAGCGGGTCCTACAATGAGCAGTTCTTC.

The chain carries TRBV6-4 and TRBJ1-6; no reliable D call. Trimming took off 5 bases at V and 6 bases at J, with 8 bases between the two ends. CDR1 is MRHNA, CDR2 SNTAGT, per germline. The CDR3 length is 13 residues. The CDR3 bases are TGTGCCAGCAGTCCCCAGCCTAATTCACCCCTCCACTTT. Encoded protein: CASSPQPNSPLHF.

The chain joins TRBV29-1 to TRBJ2-2; TRBD2 might be the D (5 bases). V lost 7 bases to trimming and J lost 6 bases, with 9 bases between them. The length of the CDR3 is 11 residues. Looked up from germline, CDR1 is SQVTM and CDR2 is ANQGSEA. The CDR3 spells CSAAGAGELFF. CDR3 DNA: TGCAGCGCCGCCGGGGCCGGGGAGCTGTTTTTT.

The V call is TRBV7-6, the J call TRBJ2-1; 9 nucleotides align to TRBD2. The CDR3 is made up of 15 amino acids. Germline V gene data show CDR1 as SGHVS and CDR2 as FNYEAQ. V gave up 5 bases and J gave up 2 bases; unmatched junction bases: 4. CDR3: CASSISGGTYNEQFF. DNA for the CDR3: TGTGCCAGCAGCATCAGCGGGGGGACCTACAATGAGCAGTTCTTC.

V usage is TRBV5-1 and J usage is TRBJ2-1, with 15 bases lining up with TRBD2. Germline V gene data show CDR1 as SGHRS and CDR2 as YFSETQ. V dropped 4 bases and J dropped 7; count of bases not matched to a gene: 6. This CDR3 is built from 16 residues. The CDR3 sequence: CASSPGLAGGPNEQFF. The CDR3 coding sequence is TGCGCCAGCAGCCCTGGACTAGCGGGGGGGCCTAATGAGCAGTTCTTC. Based on the CDR3 plus reference TRBV5-1 and TRBJ2-1, the full variable domain is KAGVTQTPRYLIKTRGQQVTLSCSPISGHRSVSWYQQTPGQGLQFLFEYFSETQRNKGNFPGRFSGRQFSNSRSEMNVSTLELGDSALYLCASSPGLAGGPNEQFFGPGTRLTVL.

The V and J genes are TRBV7-9 and TRBJ2-5, with D possibly matching TRBD1 (5 bases). CDR3 length equals 13 residues. Germline V gives CDR1 SEHNR, CDR2 FQNEAQ (reference sequence). V lost 3 bases and J lost 6, with 11 bases in between. In DNA, the CDR3 is TGTGCCAGCAGCTTGGACCAGGGTCAGACCCAGTACTTC. Translated, it gives CASSLDQGQTQYF.